One and the same sample provided the 20 T cell receptor beta chains below, sequenced in a study of cytomegalovirus exposure and HLA in healthy donors. PCR primers comprised 60 Vbeta and 13 Jbeta primers. Sequencing used immunoSEQ multiplex PCR; TCRdb keeps in-frame clones, though not all of them. This repertoire shows about 300,000 clones, around 86% found once; its top ten account for 4%. The specimen was PBMCs. All receptors derive from a middle-aged man in good health and CMV-seropositive.

This clone has only one observation. This chain links TRBV19 with TRBJ2-5, with D perhaps TRBD2 (5 bases). Trimming took 1 base from V and 2 from J, leaving 11 bases between them. CDR1 and CDR2 from the germline V gene are LNHDA and SQIVND (reference sequence). This CDR3 region has 15 residues. The CDR3 region has the DNA TGTGCCAGTAGTATAGTCGAAGCGGAACAAGAGACCCAGTACTTC. This translates into CASSIVEAEQETQYF.

The gene calls are TRBV6-6 and TRBJ1-2; possible D gene TRBD1, 6 bases. The CDR3 extends over 13 amino acids. Trimming took 6 bases from V and 4 from J, leaving 12 bases between them. Germline lookup yields CDR1 MNHNY and CDR2 SVGAGI (reference sequence). Here the CDR3 reads CASSLGGRYGYTF. CDR3 nucleotide sequence: TGTGCCAGCAGCCTCGGGGGGCGCTATGGCTACACCTTC.

The gene calls are TRBV6-5 and TRBJ2-7, with TRBD2 matching 10 bases. The CDR3 is 14 amino acids. The V and J ends lost 1 base and 5 bases, in that order; junction bases with no gene match: 2. Germline V gene lookup returns CDR1 MNHEY and CDR2 SVGAGI. DNA of the CDR3: TGTGCCAGCAGTTACTATACTAGCGGGAACGAGCAGTACTTC. Protein product: CASSYYTSGNEQYF.

The chain recombines TRBV6-5 with TRBJ2-7; TRBD1 might be the D (6 bases). CDR3 length: 11 residues. Germline V CDR1 and CDR2: MNHEY, SVGAGI. V was cut by 5 bases and J by 6 bases, with 8 bases left in between. The CDR3 spells CASSLGGEQYF. CDR3 bases: TGTGCCAGCAGTCTAGGGGGCGAGCAGTACTTC.

This clone was observed once. The chain is built from TRBV19 and TRBJ1-2, with 7 positions matching TRBD1. Germline V CDR1 and CDR2: LNHDA, SQIVND (reference sequence). V was pared by 5 bases and J by 8 bases, with 8 bases of the junction left unmatched. The CDR3 spans 13 residues. The CDR3 reads CASSYDRVGGYTF. The CDR3 DNA is TGTGCCAGTAGTTACGACAGGGTGGGAGGCTACACCTTC.

The CDR3 nucleotides read TGTGCCAGCAGCCCGCCGGGACAGGGGGGCGGGGAGCTGTTTTTT. It is translated as CASSPPGQGGGELFF. The chain links TRBV28 to TRBJ2-2, with TRBD1 matching 11 bases. The CDR3 loop spans 15 amino acids. The V segment lost 6 bases and the J segment 7 bases; nucleotides outside the gene matches: 7. Germline V lookup: CDR1 MDHEN, CDR2 SYDVKM.

This clone was seen just once. The CDR3 is CATGPQSGSTPEQYF. The CDR3 DNA follows: TGTGCCACGGGCCCTCAAAGCGGGAGCACTCCCGAGCAGTACTTC. This chain joins TRBV2 and TRBJ2-7; 8 positions match TRBD2. The germline gives CDR1 SNHLY, CDR2 FYNNEI. The CDR3 runs 15 residues. The J segment lost 6 bases and the V segment lost 10 bases, leaving 17 bases of the junction unmatched.

The chain employs TRBV29-1 and TRBJ2-3, with D possibly matching TRBD2 (6 bases). V was trimmed by 6 bases and J by 3 bases, leaving 13 bases between them. Germline CDR1 is SQVTM and CDR2 is ANQGSEA. The CDR3 is 13 amino acids. CDR3 nucleotides: TGCAGCGTAGACGGCGGGGCGACAGATACGCAGTATTTT. This gives the protein CSVDGGATDTQYF.

The J gene is TRBJ2-7, the V gene TRBV19; the match to TRBD2 covers 15 bases. The CDR3 loop spans 17 amino acids. Losses at the gene ends were 1 base for V and 0 bases for J; bases not matched to a gene: 1. The germline gives CDR1 LNHDA, CDR2 SQIVND (reference sequence). The CDR3 is CASSIGGLAGGSYEQYF. DNA of the CDR3: TGTGCCAGTAGTATAGGGGGACTAGCGGGAGGCTCCTACGAGCAGTACTTC.

This clone was detected once. At the DNA level, this CDR3 is encoded by other sequences in the same sample as well. The J gene is TRBJ2-7, the V gene TRBV10-1; D is possibly TRBD2 (5 bases). Germline V gene sequence: CDR1 WNHNN, CDR2 SYGVQD (reference sequence). V was cut by 4 bases and J by 0 bases, with 7 bases left in between. CDR3 size: 13 residues. This CDR3 is CASSGGSSYEQYF. The CDR3 DNA is TGCGCCAGCAGTGGCGGGTCCTCCTACGAGCAGTACTTC.

Comment on this clone: At one of its ends the junction is not consistent with the germline gene, which may arise from a read error. The V and J genes are TRBV7-9 and TRBJ1-1; TRBD1 matches at 9 bases. Germline loops: CDR1 SEHNR, CDR2 FQNEAQ (reference sequence). This CDR3 spans 15 amino acids. The CDR3 region has the DNA TGTTCCAGCAGCGCTGCTGGACAGGGGACCCCTGAAGCTTTCTTT. Translated, it gives CSSSAAGQGTPEAFF. Variable domain in full (rest from reference TRBV7-9 and TRBJ1-1): DTGVSQNPRHKITKRGQNVTFRCDPISEHNRLYWYRQTLGQGPEFLTYFQNEAQLEKSRLLSDRFSAERPKGSFSTLEIQRTEQGDSAMYLCSSSAAGQGTPEAFFGQGTRLTVV.

For this clone: Other DNA sequences in this specimen translate into the identical CDR3. V gene TRBV27 combines with J gene TRBJ2-7; D is uncertain. There are 13 residues in the CDR3. CDR1 MNHEY and CDR2 SMNVEV come from the germline V gene (reference sequence). V lost 0 bases to trimming and J lost 4 bases, with 7 bases between them. This CDR3 reads CASSLSSRYEQYF. CDR3 in DNA: TGTGCCAGCAGTTTATCGAGCCGTTACGAGCAGTACTTC.

The chain employs TRBV11-3 and TRBJ2-7; 7 nucleotides agree with TRBD1. Germline lookup yields CDR1 SGHNT and CDR2 YENEEA. This CDR3 has 14 amino acids. After removal of 5 bases from V and 4 bases from J, the junction contained 8 bases not matched to a gene. The CDR3 spells CASSTGTEAYEQYF. CDR3 bases: TGTGCCAGCAGCACCGGGACAGAGGCGTACGAGCAGTACTTC.

The gene calls are TRBV19 and TRBJ2-7; a weak D match, TRBD1 (6 bases). Germline-derived CDR1 and CDR2 are LNHDA and SQIVND (reference sequence). The CDR3 has 15 amino acids. V shed 7 bases and J shed 5 bases, with 21 bases lying between them. CDR3 bases: TGTGCCAGTACCGAAACCGGGACACCCCGGCACGAGCAGTACTTC. It yields the protein CASTETGTPRHEQYF.

This sequence joins TRBV11-2 and TRBJ2-2; tentative D call: TRBD1 (6 bases). This CDR3 is 13 amino acids long. V was pared by 0 bases and J by 7 bases, with 6 bases between. The germline CDR1 and CDR2 sequences are SGHAT and FQNNGV. The CDR3 region has the DNA TGTGCCAGCAGCTTAGACAGGGGCGGGGAGCTGTTTTTT. This gives the protein CASSLDRGGELFF.

The CDR3 spells CASSPGTGVSYEQYF. CDR3 sequence (DNA): TGTGCCAGCAGCCCGGGGACAGGGGTCTCCTACGAGCAGTACTTC. The rearrangement links TRBV5-5 to TRBJ2-7; 10 positions match TRBD1. This CDR3 contains 15 residues. CDR1 is SGHKS, CDR2 YYEKEE, per germline (reference sequence). The V gene end was trimmed by 4 bases and the J gene end by 0 bases; junction bases not matched to a gene: 4. Looking up the rest from reference TRBV5-5 and TRBJ2-7 gives the full variable domain: DAGVTQSPTHLIKTRGQQVTLRCSPISGHKSVSWYQQVLGQGPQFIFQYYEKEERGRGNFPDRFSARQFPNYSSELNVNALLLGDSALYLCASSPGTGVSYEQYFGPGTRLTVT.

The genes are TRBV5-1 and TRBJ2-5; 8 positions match TRBD2. Germline CDR1 is SGHRS and CDR2 is YFSETQ. Trimming cost V 3 bases and J 4 bases; bases outside gene matches: 11. This CDR3 region has 16 residues. The CDR3 DNA is TGCGCCAGCAGCTGGGAGCAAGCGGGAGAGGGAGAGACCCAGTACTTC. Its protein product is CASSWEQAGEGETQYF.

The V and J genes are TRBV27 and TRBJ1-1; 9 nucleotides agree with TRBD1. The CDR3 sequence is 14 residues long. CDR1 MNHEY and CDR2 SMNVEV come from the germline V gene (reference sequence). With V trimmed by 4 bases and J by 7 bases, 7 bases remained unmatched. CDR3 sequence reads: CASSSIQGAVEAFF. CDR3 DNA sequence: TGTGCCAGCAGTTCGATACAGGGGGCGGTTGAAGCTTTCTTT.

This chain links TRBV9 with TRBJ2-2; 12 nucleotides agree with TRBD2. This CDR3 is 15 amino acids long. Germline CDR1 is SGDLS and CDR2 is YYNGEE. V lost 4 bases, J lost 5 bases, and 3 bases stayed unmatched. The CDR3, as DNA: TGTGCCAGCAGCCCTGGACTAGCGGGAACCGGGGAGCTGTTTTTT. Translating gives CASSPGLAGTGELFF.

This rearrangement joins TRBV19 to TRBJ1-1; TRBD1 agrees at 7 bases. The CDR3 covers 11 residues. V lost 6 bases to trimming and J lost 8 bases; unmatched junction nucleotides: 3. Germline loops: CDR1 LNHDA, CDR2 SQIVND (reference sequence). CDR3 bases: TGTGCCAGTAGCCGGGACAGAGAAGCTTTCTTT. The encoded protein is CASSRDREAFF. The full variable domain, its missing parts supplied by reference TRBV19 and TRBJ1-1, is DGGITQSPKYLFRKEGQNVTLSCEQNLNHDAMYWYRQDPGQGLRLIYYSQIVNDFQKGDIAEGYSVSREKKESFPLTVTSAQKNPTAFYLCASSRDREAFFGQGTRLTVV.